This TCR beta chain was sequenced during a study of T cells after yellow fever vaccination. Generation of TCR cDNA used 5'RACE template switching (which added a universal primer site and UMIs). TCRdb reprocessed the 5' RACE reads with MiXCR, giving one entry per CDR3 protein. This table has approximately 180,000 distinct CDR3 sequences, approximately 6.2% appearing once. CDR3 length: 15 amino acids. V gave up 1 base and J gave up 4 bases, with 10 bases separating them. Germline V lookup: CDR1 LGHDT, CDR2 YNNKEL (reference sequence). Findings of the study overall: Peaking faster, on day 5 versus 15, the secondary response was nonetheless weaker. Most clones from primary vaccination were detected again post-booster (almost 98% CD4, roughly 85% CD8). A minor fraction of clonotypes spanned both CD4 and CD8 compartments.

As regards this clonotype: Its matching antigen is unknown.

The chain has TRBV3-1 and TRBJ1-4; D is perhaps TRBD1 (5 bases). The sequence derives from a man between 18 and 29 years old who received the YFV17D yellow fever vaccine. Sequences were derived from CD4+ T cells sorted from PBMCs, sampled on the day of the first yellow fever vaccination. CDR3 sequence reads: CASSQGKGHNEKLFF. The CDR3 DNA reads as TGTGCCAGCAGCCAAGGCAAGGGGCATAATGAAAAACTGTTTTTT.